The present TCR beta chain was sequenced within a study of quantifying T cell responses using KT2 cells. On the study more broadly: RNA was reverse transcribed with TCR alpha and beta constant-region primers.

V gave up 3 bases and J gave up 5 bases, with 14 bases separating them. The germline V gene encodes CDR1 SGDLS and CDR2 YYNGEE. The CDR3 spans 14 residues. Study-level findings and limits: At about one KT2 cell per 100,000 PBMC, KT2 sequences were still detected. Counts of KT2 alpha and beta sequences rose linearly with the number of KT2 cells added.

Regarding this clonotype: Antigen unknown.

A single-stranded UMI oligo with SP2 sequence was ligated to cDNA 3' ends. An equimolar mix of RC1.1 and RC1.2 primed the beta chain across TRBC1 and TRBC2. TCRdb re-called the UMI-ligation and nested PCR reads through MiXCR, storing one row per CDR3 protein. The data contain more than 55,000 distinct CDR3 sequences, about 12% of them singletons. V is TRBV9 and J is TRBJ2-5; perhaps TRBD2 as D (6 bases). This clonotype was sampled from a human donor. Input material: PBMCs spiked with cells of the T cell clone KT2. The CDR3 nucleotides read TGTGCCAGCAGCGCCGGGGGAGGATATGAGACCCAGTACTTC. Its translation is CASSAGGGYETQYF.